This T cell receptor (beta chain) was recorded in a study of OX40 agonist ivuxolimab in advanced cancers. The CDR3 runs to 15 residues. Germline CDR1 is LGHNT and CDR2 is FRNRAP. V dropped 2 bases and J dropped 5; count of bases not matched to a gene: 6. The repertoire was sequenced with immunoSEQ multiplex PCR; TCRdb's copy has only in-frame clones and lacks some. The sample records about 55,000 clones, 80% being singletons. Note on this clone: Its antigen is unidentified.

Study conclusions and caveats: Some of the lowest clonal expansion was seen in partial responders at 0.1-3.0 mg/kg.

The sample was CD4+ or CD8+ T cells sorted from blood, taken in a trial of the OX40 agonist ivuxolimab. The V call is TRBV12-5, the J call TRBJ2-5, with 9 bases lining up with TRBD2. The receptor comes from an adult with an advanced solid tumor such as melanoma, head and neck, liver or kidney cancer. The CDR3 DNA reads TGTGCTAGTGGTTTGCAAAGCGGGGGGCGGGAGACCCAGTACTTC. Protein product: CASGLQSGGRETQYF.